The next 14 T cell receptor beta chains were all read from a single sample in a study of T cell repertoires and HLA-DP antigens (dated by TCRdb to 2017 to 2018). The library was generated by the immunoSEQ multiplex PCR assay. Entries here come from immuneACCESS through TCRdb and include only in-frame sequences with V and J called. Some clones fail to appear in such tables; in the studies checked, an unresolved V gene covers under half of the shortfall, and the cause of the remainder is unknown. Present in this sample are some 120,000 clones, 80% to 95% of which were seen just once. Around 0.25% of the sample goes to the ten largest clones. For these TCRs, the target antigens are not known. Sequencing used CD4+ T cells from PBMCs. The receptors were sampled from a woman between 18 and 29 years old in good health and CMV-seronegative.

The chain recombines TRBV9 with TRBJ2-2, with unresolved D. Germline assignment: CDR1 SGDLS and CDR2 YYNGEE. Trimming stripped 0 bases from V and 1 base from J, with 7 bases between. The length of the CDR3 is 15 residues. Here the CDR3 reads CASSVDPRNTGELFF. The CDR3 nucleotides are TGTGCCAGCAGCGTAGACCCACGGAACACCGGGGAGCTGTTTTTT.

This sequence joins TRBV5-1 and TRBJ1-4, with TRBD1 identical over 10 bases. V shed 4 bases and J 5 bases; nucleotides not matched to a gene: 5. From germline, CDR1 is SGHRS and CDR2 YFSETQ. CDR3 length equals 15 residues. The CDR3 bases are TGCGCCAGCAGCCGCGGGACAGGGGTAAATGAAAAACTGTTTTTT. As protein: CASSRGTGVNEKLFF.

The chain carries TRBV7-2 and TRBJ2-1; D unresolved. The CDR3 loop spans 13 amino acids. Deletions cut 5 bases from V and 2 bases from J, with 7 bases between. The germline CDR1 and CDR2 sequences are SGHTA and FQGNSA. DNA for the CDR3: TGTGCCAGCAGCGCGACAACCTACAATGAGCAGTTCTTC. Protein: CASSATTYNEQFF.

The J gene is TRBJ1-1, the V gene TRBV7-9; 7 positions agree with TRBD1. This CDR3 region has 15 residues. Trimming cost V 6 bases and J 0 bases; bases outside gene matches: 7. The germline V gene has CDR1 SEHNR and CDR2 FQNEAQ (reference sequence). In DNA, the CDR3 is TGTGCCAGCAGAAGAGACAGGGTTATGAACACTGAAGCTTTCTTT. This codes for CASRRDRVMNTEAFF.

This clone was seen a single time. This chain connects TRBV10-3 to TRBJ1-2, with D uncertain. CDR1 and CDR2 (germline): ENHRY, SYGVKD. The CDR3 is 12 residues long. Trimming cost V 2 bases and J 5 bases, with 6 bases left between them. The CDR3 loop reads CAISEKLYGYTF. The DNA for the CDR3 is TGTGCCATCAGTGAGAAGTTGTATGGCTACACCTTC.

CDR3 coding DNA: TGTGCCAGCAGTTACCGGGACAGGGAAAATGGCTACACCTTC. Protein: CASSYRDRENGYTF. J is TRBJ1-2 and V is TRBV6-5; 9 positions match TRBD1. Germline V gives CDR1 MNHEY, CDR2 SVGAGI. The CDR3 loop spans 14 amino acids. Germline trimming cut 2 bases from V and 6 bases from J; bases unmatched to any gene: 4.

The J gene is TRBJ2-5, the V gene TRBV28; 11 positions match TRBD2. Per germline, CDR1 MDHEN and CDR2 SYDVKM. CDR3 length: 14 residues. The trim removed 5 bases at V and 4 bases at J, leaving 3 bases unmatched. DNA for the CDR3: TGTGCCAGCAGTGTAGCGGGAGGGCTAGAGACCCAGTACTTC. It yields the protein CASSVAGGLETQYF.

The chain carries TRBV6-6 and TRBJ1-2, with D possibly TRBD1 on 5 matching bases. The CDR3 covers 13 residues. Deletions cut 6 bases from V and 6 bases from J, with 14 bases between. Germline V gives CDR1 MNHNY, CDR2 SVGAGI (reference sequence). CDR3 DNA sequence: TGTGCCAGCAGCCAAGGGACGCAGAATGGCTACACCTTC. Translating it yields CASSQGTQNGYTF.

V usage is TRBV18 and J usage is TRBJ1-2, with 9 bases identical to TRBD1. The CDR3 sequence is 16 residues long. V shed 3 bases and J 6 bases; nucleotides not matched to a gene: 11. From germline, CDR1 is KGHSH and CDR2 LQKENI. In DNA, the CDR3 is TGTGCCAGCTCACCGGGGACAGGGACGGTCCTAGATGGCTACACCTTC. Amino acids: CASSPGTGTVLDGYTF.

The V call is TRBV28, the J call TRBJ1-3; TRBD1 is a possible D gene (6 bases). Germline CDR1 and CDR2: MDHEN and SYDVKM. The CDR3 loop spans 15 amino acids. The ends were cut back, 6 bases at V and 7 bases at J, with 19 bases in the middle. The CDR3 coding sequence is TGTGCCAGCAGCCGAAATAAGGGGGGGCGGAACACCATATATTTT. This sequence encodes CASSRNKGGRNTIYF.

The chain recombines TRBV30 with TRBJ1-2; possibly TRBD1 for D (5 bases). Trimming cost V 3 bases and J 2 bases, with 13 bases left between them. This CDR3 has 14 amino acids. Germline loops: CDR1 GTSNPN, CDR2 SVGIG (reference sequence). The CDR3 is CAWSWGRANYGYTF. CDR3 DNA sequence: TGTGCCTGGAGCTGGGGCAGGGCCAACTATGGCTACACCTTC.

This clone was recorded only once. The gene calls are TRBV28 and TRBJ1-1; TRBD1 might be the D (5 bases). Germline assignment: CDR1 MDHEN and CDR2 SYDVKM. CDR3 length: 16 amino acids. Deletions cut 5 bases from V and 0 bases from J, with 16 bases between. The CDR3 sequence is CASSPTPGYMNTEAFF. CDR3 bases: TGTGCCAGCAGTCCGACTCCAGGGTATATGAACACTGAAGCTTTCTTT.

This chain connects TRBV5-1 to TRBJ1-1; a possible D gene is TRBD1 (6 bases). Germline V lookup: CDR1 SGHRS, CDR2 YFSETQ. The CDR3 is 14 amino acids. The V end lost 3 bases, the J end lost 4 bases, and 13 bases lay between the germline ends. The CDR3 loop reads CASSWVAGATEAFF. CDR3 nucleotide sequence: TGCGCCAGCAGCTGGGTGGCGGGGGCCACTGAAGCTTTCTTT.

V gene TRBV4-3 combines with J gene TRBJ2-6; D is unclear. Deletions cut 1 base from V and 4 bases from J, with 14 bases between. The length of the CDR3 is 17 residues. The V gene's germline CDR1 is LGHNA and CDR2 YSLEER. CDR3 in amino acids: CASSQVVRQPGANVLTF. The DNA of the CDR3 is TGCGCCAGCAGCCAAGTTGTTCGGCAGCCCGGGGCCAACGTCCTGACTTTC.